This T cell receptor (beta chain) was obtained from a study of shared clonotypes between healthy human individuals. Genomic DNA (from each subset) was split evenly across several immunoSEQ plates. The method was immunoSEQ multiplex PCR; TCRdb's version includes in-frame clones alone and lacks a portion of them. The repertoire holds 1.6 million or so clones, with around 97% as singletons. Trimming at V came to 5 bases and at J to 8 bases, leaving 4 bases not matched to a gene. CDR1 KGHSH and CDR2 LQKENI come from the germline V gene. The CDR3 covers 12 residues. This clone was detected only once. This sequence was found in a man aged 25-45 years in good health. Sequenced input: naive CD4+ T cells sorted from blood. Stated subset: CD45RA+ positively selected. The V call is TRBV18, the J call TRBJ2-3; 7 positions agree with TRBD2. CDR3 DNA sequence: TGTGCCAGCTCATCCGGCGGGAGTACGCAGTATTTT. Translating it yields CASSSGGSTQYF.